The T cell receptor beta chain described here comes from a study of identical twins' blood T cells (dated by TCRdb to about 2013). With respect to the entire study: The approximately 12 libraries, six for the alpha chain and six for the beta chain, together yielded around 50 million Illumina reads. The study compared TCR alpha and beta chain repertoires of three pairs of monozygous twins using next-generation sequencing to assess genetic influence on repertoire formation.

Library prep was done by 5' RACE. Sequencing instrument: Illumina Genome Analyzer IIx. The RNA-based TCR cDNA libraries were made using a previously described protocol that was modified in several ways. To prevent cross-contamination, barcodes specific to each sample were added to both ends of every TCR cDNA library during cDNA synthesis and amplification. The study's own analysis went as follows. Each individual had between about 100,000 and nearly 500,000 identified clonotypes, and each library contained roughly 2 to 3.6 million CDR3-containing reads. Reads with improper barcode index combinations were discarded, after which clonesets were built for each library with the MiTCR software. While assembling CDR3 clonotypes, MiTCR corrected PCR and sequencing errors and either filtered or rescued low-quality reads. Artificial out-of-frame clonotypes were removed by being mapped to in-frame sequences, with one indel in the CDR3 allowed. To measure how similar V and J gene usage was between donors, Jensen-Shannon divergence was divided by mean entropy. The raw public reads went through TCRdb reprocessing: fastp at Q25, MiXCR clone calling, in-frame beta chains kept. CDR3 protein duplicates are merged, each entry listing the most common genes and DNA. Here the V and J calls rest on TCRdb's processing, not on the authors' analysis. The sample records roughly 380,000 distinct CDR3 sequences, 28% of which are singletons. Together, the top ten hold approximately 6.6% of the sample.

The CDR3 contains 14 residues, cysteine and phenylalanine counted. CDR3 DNA is the only sequence kept; it has 42 bases, read in frame from the first base. Between the V and J ends, shortened by 6 bases and 2 bases respectively, the junction contains 16 bases. For CDR1 and CDR2, the germline V gene (reference sequence) lists DFQATT and SNEGSKA. Six healthy women forming three monozygous twin pairs were used as donors. All three twin pairs had been raised together and were thought likely to have encountered the same vaccines and infectious agents. TCR cDNA libraries were prepared from RNA that was isolated from peripheral blood mononuclear cells. In regard to this clonotype: The antigen it binds to is not known. Per-base quality was not reported, and no clone a single base away is much larger than it.

Study-wide findings and limitations: The number of CDR3 clonotypes shared between two donors was mainly determined by the product of the cloneset sizes of the two donors, and no clear deviation from this trend was shown by twins. Among the most abundant TCRbeta clonotypes, each donor shared more CDR3 sequences with her twin than with unrelated donors. V gene usage was reported to be markedly more similar within twin pairs than between unrelated donors, even among non-selected out-of-frame TCRbeta clonotypes. Because the twins were raised together, environmental influences could not be ruled out as an explanation for the similarity between twins. The study stated that the proposed role of the TCRalpha J segment in MHC recognition during thymic selection needs to be validated by independent studies.

The rearranged segments are TRBV20-1 and TRBJ1-2, and perhaps TRBD1 as D gene, on 6 matching bases. The sequenced sample consisted of PBMCs. This receptor was obtained from a woman aged 18 to 55 in good health. In nucleotide form, the sequence is TGCAGTGCGGATACGGGGGCATCCAACTATGGCTACACCTTC. Translated, this gives CSADTGASNYGYTF.